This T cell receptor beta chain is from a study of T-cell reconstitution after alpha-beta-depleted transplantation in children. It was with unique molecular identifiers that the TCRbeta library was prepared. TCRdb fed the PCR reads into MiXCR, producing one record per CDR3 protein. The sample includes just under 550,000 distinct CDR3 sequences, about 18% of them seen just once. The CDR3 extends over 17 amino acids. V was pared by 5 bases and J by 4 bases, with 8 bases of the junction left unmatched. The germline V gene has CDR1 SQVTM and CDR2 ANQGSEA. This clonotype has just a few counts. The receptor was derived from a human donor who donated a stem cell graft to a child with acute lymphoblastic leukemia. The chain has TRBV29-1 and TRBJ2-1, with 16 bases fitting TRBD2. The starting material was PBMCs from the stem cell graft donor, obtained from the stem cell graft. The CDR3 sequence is CSVPGLAGGPRYNEQFF. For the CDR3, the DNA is TGCAGCGTTCCGGGACTAGCGGGAGGGCCAAGATACAATGAGCAGTTCTTC.